The 15 T cell receptor beta chains given below trace back to one sample, sequenced in a study of blood T cell repertoires in COVID-19. TCRdb's copy holds only in-frame clones and misses some; the assay was immunoSEQ multiplex PCR. The table shows 250,000 to 350,000 clones, with around 90% occurring only once. The source material was PBMCs or T cells enriched from blood (not recorded which). The receptors here all came from a woman aged 25 to 39 who had recovered from COVID-19.

J is TRBJ1-1 and V is TRBV6-5; D call uncertain. The V end lost 6 bases, the J end lost 5 bases, and 16 bases lay between the germline ends. The germline V gene has CDR1 MNHEY and CDR2 SVGAGI. The CDR3 length is 14 residues. This CDR3 reads CASRMGREGTEAFF. The DNA for the CDR3 is TGTGCCAGCAGAATGGGAAGGGAGGGAACTGAAGCTTTCTTT.

This clone was seen more than once but under ten times. The gene calls are TRBV6-5 and TRBJ1-2; maybe TRBD1 (5 bases). Germline V gene sequence: CDR1 MNHEY, CDR2 SVGAGI. The length of the CDR3 is 12 residues. Between the trimmed V and J ends, which lost 6 bases and 3 bases, there was a span of 8 bases. The CDR3: CASSATDYGYTF. The CDR3 DNA reads TGTGCCAGCAGCGCGACAGACTATGGCTACACCTTC.

CDR3 loop: CATLGGSYNEQFF. DNA of the CDR3: TGTGCCACACTGGGGGGATCCTACAATGAGCAGTTCTTC. The V call is TRBV5-4, the J call TRBJ2-1, with D perhaps matching TRBD2 (6 bases). CDR3 length: 13 amino acids. CDR1 and CDR2 (germline): SGHNT, YYREEE (reference sequence). The V end lost 9 bases, the J end lost 1 base, and 11 bases lay between the germline ends.

The CDR3 protein is CASSLLPGQANEKLFF. The CDR3 DNA follows: TGCGCCAGCAGCCTCCTACCGGGACAGGCTAATGAAAAACTGTTTTTT. V and J are TRBV5-1 and TRBJ1-4; 8 nucleotides agree with TRBD1. V shed 4 bases, J shed 3 bases, and the junction held 8 bases outside the gene matches. This CDR3 is 16 amino acids long. Germline loops: CDR1 SGHRS, CDR2 YFSETQ.

This chain joins TRBV19 and TRBJ1-2; maybe TRBD1 (6 bases). Germline V gene sequence: CDR1 LNHDA, CDR2 SQIVND (reference sequence). V gave up 3 bases and J gave up 6 bases, with 11 bases separating them. This CDR3 has 13 amino acids. The CDR3, as DNA: TGTGCCAGTAGTATGCAGGGGAAGGATGGCTACACCTTC. Encoded protein: CASSMQGKDGYTF.

This sequence joins TRBV19 and TRBJ1-1; 8 bases are shared with TRBD1. This CDR3 is built from 18 residues. V lost 11 bases to trimming and J lost 0 bases; unmatched junction nucleotides: 20. Per germline, CDR1 LNHDA and CDR2 SQIVND (reference sequence). The CDR3 spells CAAIPFDRGGMVNTEAFF. The CDR3 DNA reads as TGTGCCGCCATCCCCTTTGACAGGGGAGGAATGGTGAACACTGAAGCTTTCTTT.

The chain employs TRBV9 and TRBJ1-1, with no clear D. The ends were cut back, 0 bases at V and 0 bases at J, with 9 bases in the middle. Germline V lookup: CDR1 SGDLS, CDR2 YYNGEE. This CDR3 contains 15 residues. Here the CDR3 DNA reads TGTGCCAGCAGCGTAGGGCACCCGATGAACACTGAAGCTTTCTTT. It yields the protein CASSVGHPMNTEAFF.

The chain combines TRBV5-6 with TRBJ2-3; 13 bases are shared with TRBD2. This CDR3 comprises 17 residues. Germline assignment: CDR1 SGHDT and CDR2 YYEEEE. V shed 4 bases, J shed 7 bases, and the junction held 12 bases outside the gene matches. Written as DNA, the CDR3 is TGTGCCAGCAGCCCTAGGACTAGCGGGGGACGGCAGTATACGCAGTATTTT. It codes for CASSPRTSGGRQYTQYF.

This chain connects TRBV6-6 to TRBJ1-3, with 7 positions matching TRBD1. This CDR3 is built from 15 residues. Trimming took 2 bases from V and 3 from J; bases not matched to a gene: 4. In germline, CDR1 is MNHNY, CDR2 SVGAGI (reference sequence). As DNA, the CDR3 is TGTGCCAGCAGTTACGCAGGGGGAAATGGAAACACCATATATTTT. It specifies CASSYAGGNGNTIYF.

The V gene is TRBV5-1, the J gene TRBJ1-4; maybe TRBD1 (6 bases). CDR3 size: 11 residues. CDR1 SGHRS and CDR2 YFSETQ come from the germline V gene. V was cut by 4 bases and J by 13 bases, with 11 bases left in between. CDR3 DNA sequence: TGCGCCAGCAGCCCGGAAGGGGGACTGTTTTTT. Translation: CASSPEGGLFF.

This chain connects TRBV29-1 to TRBJ1-1, with TRBD1 matching 7 bases. Looked up from germline, CDR1 is SQVTM and CDR2 is ANQGSEA. This CDR3 has 13 residues. V shed 3 bases and J 4 bases; nucleotides not matched to a gene: 5. The CDR3 is CSVERGRGTEAFF. In DNA, the CDR3 is TGCAGCGTTGAGAGGGGGCGCGGCACTGAAGCTTTCTTT.

The genes are TRBV5-6 and TRBJ2-7; TRBD1 matches 7 bases. The CDR3 has 13 amino acids. V was clipped by 4 bases and J by 5 bases; unmatched bases: 6. Per germline, CDR1 SGHDT and CDR2 YYEEEE. Here the CDR3 reads CASSPGDSHEQYF. The CDR3 DNA reads as TGTGCCAGCAGCCCTGGGGACAGCCACGAGCAGTACTTC.

The chain employs TRBV7-2 and TRBJ1-5, with TRBD1 matching 8 bases. The CDR3 is made up of 16 amino acids. The V and J ends lost 0 bases and 4 bases, in that order; junction bases with no gene match: 5. Germline CDR1 is SGHTA and CDR2 is FQGNSA. The CDR3, as DNA: TGTGCCAGCAGCTTAGCTCGGACAGGGAGAAATCAGCCCCAGCATTTT. This gives the protein CASSLARTGRNQPQHF.

J is TRBJ1-1 and V is TRBV27; TRBD1 is a possible D gene (6 bases). V gave up 5 bases and J gave up 5 bases, with 15 bases separating them. CDR3 size: 14 residues. The germline CDR1 and CDR2 sequences are MNHEY and SMNVEV (reference sequence). CDR3 DNA: TGTGCCAGCAGTCATATAGGGGGGGAAACTGAAGCTTTCTTT. Translated, it gives CASSHIGGETEAFF.

J is TRBJ2-7 and V is TRBV11-3; tentatively, D is TRBD1 (5 bases). The germline V and J ends were trimmed by 1 base and 11 bases, with 12 bases remaining between them. The CDR3 has 12 amino acids. Germline CDR1 and CDR2: SGHNT and YENEEA. CDR3 in DNA: TGTGCCAGCAGCTTAGTTCGTCAGGGAAAGTACTTC. Translating gives CASSLVRQGKYF.